This TCR beta chain was recovered during a study of OX40 agonist ivuxolimab in advanced cancers. Study conclusions and caveats: On average, a greater number of expanded clones characterised CD8+ T cells relative to CD4+. Blood T cells, both CD4+ and CD8+, expanded clonally by week 6 at 0.1 to 3.0 mg/kg.

A few counts support this clone. Its antigen remains unknown. Germline assignment: CDR1 SNHLY and CDR2 FYNNEI. The CDR3 covers 13 residues. J lost 8 bases, V lost 7 bases, and 9 bases had no gene match. Generated by immunoSEQ multiplex PCR, the TCRdb table keeps only in-frame clones and is missing some. The sample lists about 68,000 clones; 85% to 90% were seen once. This chain connects TRBV2 to TRBJ1-2, with 8 bases fitting TRBD1. The TCR sequence derives from an adult with an advanced solid tumor such as melanoma, head and neck, liver or kidney cancer. This specimen consisted of CD4+ or CD8+ T cells sorted from blood, obtained in a trial of the OX40 agonist ivuxolimab. CDR3 coding DNA: TGTGCCAGCAAATACCAGGGGGCTGGAGGCTACACCTTC. It is translated as CASKYQGAGGYTF.